This TCR beta chain stems from a study of T cells in Graves' hyperthyroidism and ophthalmopathy. Overall study findings and caveats: Ophthalmopathy onset followed model prediction by a median approximately 6.2 months.

TCR beta CDR3 regions were amplified from RNA transcripts. Initially, a first-round RT-PCR of the TCR CDR3 employed the HTBI primer set. TCRdb re-called the multiplex PCR reads through MiXCR, storing one row per CDR3 protein. Seen here are hundreds of thousands of distinct CDR3 sequences, roughly 40% observed once, and the top ten hold 8.9%. For Graves' hyperthyroidism to be stable, ophthalmopathy could not progress within 18 months. Recently diagnosed hyperthyroidism of less than 2 months' duration affected patients aged 18 to 65. Investigators excluded patients with uncontrolled infection, other autoimmune disease, pregnancy or lactation. Germline V gives CDR1 ENHRY, CDR2 SYGVKD. This CDR3 is 18 amino acids long. This clonotype was seen at least ten times. Its cognate antigen is unknown. One junction end disagrees with the germline gene, perhaps due to a read error.

Input material: blood. The chain joins TRBV10-3 to TRBJ2-6; 7 nucleotides match TRBD2. This receptor was taken from a man younger than 30 with Graves' hyperthyroidism. The CDR3, as DNA: TGTGCCATCCGTGAGGAGGCGGGGGATCGCTCTGGGGCCAACGTCCTGACTTTC. It translates to CAIREEAGDRSGANVLTF.